The 27 T cell receptor beta chains reported below all come from one sample, sequenced in a study of control samples from healthy donors and cancer patients. This table comes from immunoSEQ multiplex PCR, and its TCRdb copy is limited to in-frame clones, with some not included. The sample holds 90,000 to 100,000 clones; around 80% are singletons and the top ten take roughly 2%. The sequencing input was blood. These receptors were obtained from a man in his 60s in good health.

J is TRBJ1-1 and V is TRBV30; a possible D gene is TRBD1 (5 bases). This CDR3 has 13 residues. From germline, CDR1 is GTSNPN and CDR2 SVGIG (reference sequence). Trimming took 3 bases from V and 5 from J, leaving 13 bases between them. The CDR3 loop is CAWSGMGGTEAFF. CDR3 coding DNA: TGTGCCTGGAGCGGGATGGGGGGAACTGAAGCTTTCTTT.

The chain joins TRBV21-1 to TRBJ2-7; TRBD2, the D gene given by the table, was not confirmed from the DNA. TRBV21-1 is tagged as a pseudogene. The CDR3 is 16 residues long. CDR3 region: CASSKDHPANSYEQYF. The CDR3 DNA sequence: TGTGCCAGCAGCAAAGACCACCCCGCTAACTCCTACGAGCAGTACTTC.

The rearrangement joins TRBV19 to TRBJ2-1; D call uncertain. The CDR3 length is 17 residues. V was trimmed by 0 bases and J by 0 bases, leaving 12 bases between them. Looked up from germline, CDR1 is LNHDA and CDR2 is SQIVND (reference sequence). The CDR3 loop is CASSIDGPPSSYNEQFF. The CDR3 DNA reads as TGTGCCAGTAGTATAGATGGGCCGCCGAGCTCCTACAATGAGCAGTTCTTC. The whole variable domain, remainder taken from reference TRBV19 and TRBJ2-1, is DGGITQSPKYLFRKEGQNVTLSCEQNLNHDAMYWYRQDPGQGLRLIYYSQIVNDFQKGDIAEGYSVSREKKESFPLTVTSAQKNPTAFYLCASSIDGPPSSYNEQFFGPGTRLTVL.

The chain combines TRBV3-1 (or the pseudogene TRBV3-2) with TRBJ2-7; D is tentatively TRBD1 or TRBD2 (5 bases each). Germline CDR1 and CDR2: LGHDT and YNNKEL (reference sequence). Trimming took 1 base from V and 7 from J, leaving 8 bases between them. This CDR3 contains 12 residues. Written as DNA, the CDR3 is TGTGCCAGCAGCCAAGGCGAGGGGGAGCAGTACTTC. This translates into CASSQGEGEQYF.

This clone was seen more than once but under ten times. The chain combines TRBV19 with TRBJ1-5, with D possibly matching TRBD1 (6 bases). This CDR3 spans 15 amino acids. In germline, CDR1 is LNHDA, CDR2 SQIVND (reference sequence). Trimming removed 0 bases from V and 3 bases from J, with 9 bases in between. CDR3 DNA sequence: TGTGCCAGTAGTATAGAGGGGGACACCAATCAGCCCCAGCATTTT. Residues: CASSIEGDTNQPQHF.

There are a few counts of this clone. The rearrangement uses TRBV5-1 and TRBJ1-5; tentatively, D is TRBD1 (6 bases). V was pared by 6 bases and J by 5 bases, with 15 bases between. The CDR3 consists of 14 residues. Germline V gene sequence: CDR1 SGHRS, CDR2 YFSETQ. The CDR3 reads CASTESGGDQPQHF. The DNA for the CDR3 is TGCGCCAGCACCGAGTCCGGGGGCGATCAGCCCCAGCATTTT. The entire variable domain, with the rest obtained from reference TRBV5-1 and TRBJ1-5, is as follows: KAGVTQTPRYLIKTRGQQVTLSCSPISGHRSVSWYQQTPGQGLQFLFEYFSETQRNKGNFPGRFSGRQFSNSRSEMNVSTLELGDSALYLCASTESGGDQPQHFGDGTRLSIL.

V usage is TRBV2 and J usage is TRBJ2-1; D possibly corresponds to TRBD1 (6 bases). The V gene lost 8 bases and the J gene lost 0 bases, with 11 bases spanning the gap. The germline gives CDR1 SNHLY, CDR2 FYNNEI. CDR3 length: 14 residues. This CDR3 is CASLPDSSYNEQFF. In DNA form, the CDR3 reads TGTGCCAGCTTACCGGACAGCTCCTACAATGAGCAGTTCTTC.

The chain couples TRBV11-2 to TRBJ2-7; 7 bases map to TRBD1. V was pared by 5 bases and J by 3 bases, with 4 bases of the junction left unmatched. This CDR3 comprises 13 residues. From germline, CDR1 is SGHAT and CDR2 FQNNGV. The DNA for the CDR3 is TGTGCCAGCAGCCAAAGGACAGGCTACGAGCAGTACTTC. It codes for CASSQRTGYEQYF.

In this sample, this clone turned up a few times. The chain links TRBV2 to TRBJ2-1, with a possible D match to TRBD2 (5 bases). V was clipped by 8 bases and J by 1 base, with 9 bases between them. The CDR3 sequence is 13 residues long. Germline V gives CDR1 SNHLY, CDR2 FYNNEI. CDR3 sequence (DNA): TGTGCCAGCGGGAGCAGGTCCTACAATGAGCAGTTCTTC. Its translation is CASGSRSYNEQFF.

This clone was found once. This chain links TRBV21-1 with TRBJ2-7; the table gives TRBD1 as D, unverified against the DNA. TRBV21-1 is designated a pseudogene. The CDR3 runs 20 residues. CDR3 in DNA: TGTGCCAGCAGCGCCCCAGGGGGCGATCAGCTACCCTGTCTATCTGACGAGCAGTACTTC. Residues: CASSAPGGDQLPCLSDEQYF.

This clone has only one observation. This CDR3 reads CAISERGGLNTEAFF. As DNA, the CDR3 is TGTGCCATCAGTGAGCGGGGGGGACTTAACACTGAAGCTTTCTTT. V is TRBV10-3 and J is TRBJ1-1; tentative D call: TRBD1 (5 bases). The CDR3 has 15 amino acids. In germline, CDR1 is ENHRY, CDR2 SYGVKD. V lost 2 bases and J 2 bases, leaving 12 bases between the germline ends.

This chain links TRBV5-4 with TRBJ1-5, with 9 bases aligning to TRBD1. Trimming at V came to 4 bases and at J to 4 bases, leaving 9 bases not matched to a gene. Per the germline V gene, CDR1 is SGHNT and CDR2 is YYREEE (reference sequence). The CDR3 is made up of 16 amino acids. CDR3 in amino acids: CASSLGGQGSNQPQHF. The CDR3 DNA reads TGTGCCAGCAGCCTTGGGGGACAGGGATCAAATCAGCCCCAGCATTTT.

The genes are TRBV28 and TRBJ1-1, with D possibly being TRBD1 (5 bases). Deletions cut 5 bases from V and 4 bases from J, with 20 bases between. The CDR3 is 16 amino acids. Germline V gene sequence: CDR1 MDHEN, CDR2 SYDVKM. CDR3 in amino acids: CASSPRQLRSRTEAFF. For the CDR3, the DNA is TGTGCCAGCAGTCCCCGACAGCTCCGGTCACGCACTGAAGCTTTCTTT.

This sequence joins TRBV18 and TRBJ2-7, with a tentative D call TRBD1 (7 bases). V was cut by 4 bases and J by 4 bases, with 14 bases left in between. Germline V gene sequence: CDR1 KGHSH, CDR2 LQKENI. This CDR3 is 14 amino acids long. The CDR3: CASSRGDSPYEQYF. The CDR3 coding sequence is TGTGCCAGCTCACGCGGGGACAGCCCTTACGAGCAGTACTTC.

Only one count was recorded for this clone. The gene calls are TRBV5-5 and TRBJ2-3; D may be TRBD1 (7 bases). Germline CDR1 SGHKS, CDR2 YYEKEE (reference sequence). The CDR3 extends over 15 amino acids. The ends were cut back, 5 bases at V and 5 bases at J, with 18 bases in the middle. The CDR3 DNA sequence: TGTGCCAGCAGGTCTTGGACAGGAGGGGGAGATACGCAGTATTTT. It yields the protein CASRSWTGGGDTQYF.

This chain joins TRBV27 and TRBJ2-1; 10 bases map to TRBD2. This CDR3 region has 19 residues. CDR1 is MNHEY, CDR2 SMNVEV, per germline (reference sequence). The trim removed 7 bases at V and 1 base at J, leaving 16 bases unmatched. The CDR3 coding sequence is TGTGCCAGCAATAAGGGTATTAGCGGGAGGTTAGGTTCCTACAATGAGCAGTTCTTC. Protein: CASNKGISGRLGSYNEQFF.

The V and J genes are TRBV5-4 and TRBJ2-1; 9 nucleotides match TRBD2. The CDR3 contains 15 residues. V was clipped by 0 bases and J by 2 bases; unmatched bases: 0. In germline, CDR1 is SGHNT, CDR2 YYREEE (reference sequence). The CDR3 reads CASSLGGGAYNEQFF. DNA for the CDR3: TGTGCCAGCAGCTTGGGCGGGGGGGCCTACAATGAGCAGTTCTTC.

The V and J genes are TRBV7-2 and TRBJ2-7, with TRBD2 matching 8 bases. Trimming at V came to 5 bases and at J to 7 bases, leaving 13 bases not matched to a gene. This CDR3 is built from 15 residues. Per the germline V gene, CDR1 is SGHTA and CDR2 is FQGNSA. The CDR3 loop is CASSPGREKRAEQYF. The CDR3 nucleotides read TGTGCCAGCAGCCCCGGGAGGGAGAAACGGGCGGAGCAGTACTTC.

The CDR3 DNA reads as TGTGCCAGTAGCTCGGCCACCCCAGCCACAGATACGCAGTATTTT. Encoded protein: CASSSATPATDTQYF. This chain uses TRBV19 with TRBJ2-3, with D unresolved. The length of the CDR3 is 15 residues. Trimming took off 6 bases at V and 2 bases at J, with 15 bases between the two ends. Germline V gene lookup returns CDR1 LNHDA and CDR2 SQIVND (reference sequence). The whole variable domain, filled in from reference TRBV19 and TRBJ2-3, reads DGGITQSPKYLFRKEGQNVTLSCEQNLNHDAMYWYRQDPGQGLRLIYYSQIVNDFQKGDIAEGYSVSREKKESFPLTVTSAQKNPTAFYLCASSSATPATDTQYFGPGTRLTVL.

This clone is a singleton in its sample. This chain connects TRBV30 to TRBJ2-7, with D perhaps matching TRBD1 or TRBD2 (7 bases each). The CDR3 has 13 residues. The V end lost 4 bases, the J end lost 6 bases, and 16 bases lay between the germline ends. The germline CDR1 and CDR2 sequences are GTSNPN and SVGIG (reference sequence). CDR3 bases: TGTGCCTGGACCGTGGCAGGGGGGGGCGAGCAGTACTTC. Amino acids: CAWTVAGGGEQYF.

V and J are TRBV12-5 and TRBJ1-1; possible D gene TRBD1, 5 bases. Trimming removed 4 bases from V and 3 bases from J, with 9 bases in between. CDR3 size: 13 residues. The germline V gene encodes CDR1 LGHNT and CDR2 FRNRAP. This chain's CDR3 is CASGWGLHTEAFF. The CDR3 DNA reads TGTGCTAGTGGTTGGGGGTTACACACTGAAGCTTTCTTT. The full variable domain, with the rest looked up from reference TRBV12-5 and TRBJ1-1, is DARVTQTPRHKVTEMGQEVTMRCQPILGHNTVFWYRQTMMQGLELLAYFRNRAPLDDSGMPKDRFSAEMPDATLATLKIQPSEPRDSAVYFCASGWGLHTEAFFGQGTRLTVV.

V usage is TRBV11-3 and J usage is TRBJ2-2; D not resolved. Trimming removed 1 base at V and 7 bases at J, with 19 bases between. This CDR3 contains 17 residues. CDR1 is SGHNT and CDR2 is YENEEA in the germline V gene. The CDR3 coding sequence is TGTGCCAGCAGCTTAGGGGTACGCGGAGAGGTTGGCGGGGAGCTGTTTTTT. Its translation is CASSLGVRGEVGGELFF. Based on the CDR3 plus reference TRBV11-3 and TRBJ2-2, the full variable domain is EAGVVQSPRYKIIEKKQPVAFWCNPISGHNTLYWYLQNLGQGPELLIRYENEEAVDDSQLPKDRFSAERLKGVDSTLKIQPAELGDSAVYLCASSLGVRGEVGGELFFGEGSRLTVL.

The chain links TRBV4-1 to TRBJ1-5, with TRBD1 identical over 8 bases. Germline V gene sequence: CDR1 MGHRA, CDR2 YSYEKL. This CDR3 has 16 residues. Trimming took 3 bases from V and 6 from J; bases not matched to a gene: 10. The CDR3: CASSQTGQGLSQPQHF. CDR3 coding DNA: TGCGCCAGCAGCCAGACCGGACAGGGCCTTTCTCAGCCCCAGCATTTT.

The V gene is TRBV5-4, the J gene TRBJ2-3, with 7 bases aligning to TRBD2. J was trimmed by 0 bases and V by 4 bases; bases with no gene match: 11. From germline, CDR1 is SGHNT and CDR2 YYREEE (reference sequence). There are 17 residues in the CDR3. The chain's CDR3 is CASSPRTSRFSTDTQYF. The CDR3 bases are TGTGCCAGCAGCCCTCGGACTAGTCGGTTCAGCACAGATACGCAGTATTTT.

CDR3 sequence reads: CASSPQPGQGGHSPLHF. CDR3 nucleotide sequence: TGTGCCAGCAGCCCCCAACCCGGACAGGGTGGGCATTCACCCCTCCACTTT. The V and J genes are TRBV13 and TRBJ1-6; 8 bases are shared with TRBD1. V dropped 5 bases and J dropped 8; count of bases not matched to a gene: 14. This CDR3 spans 17 amino acids. Germline lookup yields CDR1 PRHDT and CDR2 FYEKMQ (reference sequence).

This rearrangement joins TRBV29-1 to TRBJ2-1; 16 nucleotides agree with TRBD2. V trimming: 2 bases; J trimming: 8 bases; junction bases outside the gene matches: 3. The CDR3 contains 15 residues. Germline V gene lookup returns CDR1 SQVTM and CDR2 ANQGSEA. The CDR3 sequence: CSVESGTSGGDEQFF. CDR3 DNA sequence: TGCAGCGTTGAAAGTGGGACTAGCGGGGGGGATGAGCAGTTCTTC.

This clone is a singleton in its sample. This chain uses TRBV10-1 with TRBJ2-2; TRBD1 aligns across 7 bases. From germline, CDR1 is WNHNN and CDR2 SYGVQD (reference sequence). V shed 5 bases and J 4 bases; nucleotides not matched to a gene: 1. This CDR3 has 13 residues. The CDR3 bases are TGCGCCAGCAGTAACAGGGGCACCGGGGAGCTGTTTTTT. This sequence encodes CASSNRGTGELFF.